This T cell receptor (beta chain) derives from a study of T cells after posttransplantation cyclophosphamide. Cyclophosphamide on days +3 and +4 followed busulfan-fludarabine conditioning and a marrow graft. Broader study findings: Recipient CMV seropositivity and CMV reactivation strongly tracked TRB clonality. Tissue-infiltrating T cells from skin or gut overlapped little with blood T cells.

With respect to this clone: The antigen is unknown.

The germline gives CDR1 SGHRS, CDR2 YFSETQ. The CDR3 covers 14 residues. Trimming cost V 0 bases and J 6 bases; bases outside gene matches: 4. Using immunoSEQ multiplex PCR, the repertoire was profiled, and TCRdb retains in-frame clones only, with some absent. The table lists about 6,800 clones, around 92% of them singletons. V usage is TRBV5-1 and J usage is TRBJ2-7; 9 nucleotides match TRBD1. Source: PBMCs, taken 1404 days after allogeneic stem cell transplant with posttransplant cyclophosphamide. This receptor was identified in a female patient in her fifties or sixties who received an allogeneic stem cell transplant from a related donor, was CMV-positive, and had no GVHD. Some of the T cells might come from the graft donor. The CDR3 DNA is TGCGCCAGCAGCTTGGTTGGGACAGGGACCGAGCAGTACTTC. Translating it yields CASSLVGTGTEQYF.